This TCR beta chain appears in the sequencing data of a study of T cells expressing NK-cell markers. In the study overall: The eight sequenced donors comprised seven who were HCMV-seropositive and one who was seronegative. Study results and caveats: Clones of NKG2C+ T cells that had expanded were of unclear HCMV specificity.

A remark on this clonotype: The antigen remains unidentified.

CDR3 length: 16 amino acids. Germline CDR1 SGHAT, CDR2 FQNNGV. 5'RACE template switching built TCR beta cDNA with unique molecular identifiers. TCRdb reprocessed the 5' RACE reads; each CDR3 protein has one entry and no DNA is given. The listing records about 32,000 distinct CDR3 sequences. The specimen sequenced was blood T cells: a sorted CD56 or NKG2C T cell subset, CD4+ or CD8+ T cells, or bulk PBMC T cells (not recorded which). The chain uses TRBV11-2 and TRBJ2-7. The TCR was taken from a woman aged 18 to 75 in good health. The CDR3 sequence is CASSLAPQISSYEQYF. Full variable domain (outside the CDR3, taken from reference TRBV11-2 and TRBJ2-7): EAGVAQSPRYKIIEKRQSVAFWCNPISGHATLYWYQQILGQGPKLLIQFQNNGVVDDSQLPKDRFSAERLKGVDSTLKIQPAKLEDSAVYLCASSLAPQISSYEQYFGPGTRLTVT.